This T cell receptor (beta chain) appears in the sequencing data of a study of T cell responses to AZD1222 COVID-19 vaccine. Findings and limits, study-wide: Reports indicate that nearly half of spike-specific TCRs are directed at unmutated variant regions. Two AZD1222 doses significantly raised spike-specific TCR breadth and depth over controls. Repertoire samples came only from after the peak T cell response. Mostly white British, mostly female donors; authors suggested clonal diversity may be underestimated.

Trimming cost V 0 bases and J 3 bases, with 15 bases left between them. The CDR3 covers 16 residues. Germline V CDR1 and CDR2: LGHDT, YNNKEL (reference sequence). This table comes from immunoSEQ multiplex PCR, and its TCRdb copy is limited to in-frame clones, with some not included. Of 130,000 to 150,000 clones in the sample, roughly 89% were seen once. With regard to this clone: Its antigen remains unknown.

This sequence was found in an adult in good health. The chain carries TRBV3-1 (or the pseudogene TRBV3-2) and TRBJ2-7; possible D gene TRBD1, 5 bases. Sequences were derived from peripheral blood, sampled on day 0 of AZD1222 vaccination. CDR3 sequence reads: CASSQDAIDRSYEQYF. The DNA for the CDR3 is TGTGCCAGCAGCCAAGATGCGATCGACAGAAGCTACGAGCAGTACTTC.